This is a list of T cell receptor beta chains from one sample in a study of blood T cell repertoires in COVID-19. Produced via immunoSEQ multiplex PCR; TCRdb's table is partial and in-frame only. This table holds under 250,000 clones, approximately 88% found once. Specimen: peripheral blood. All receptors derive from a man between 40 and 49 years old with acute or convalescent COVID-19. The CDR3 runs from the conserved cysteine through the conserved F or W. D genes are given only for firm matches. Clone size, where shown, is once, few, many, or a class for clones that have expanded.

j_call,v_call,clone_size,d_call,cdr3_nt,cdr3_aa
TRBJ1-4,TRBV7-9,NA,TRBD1,TGTGCCAGCAGCTTCGGACAGGGGGCGAGTGAAAAACTGTTTTTT,CASSFGQGASEKLFF
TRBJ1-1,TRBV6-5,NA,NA,TGTGCCAGCAGTCTTACAGGGAGTAACACTGAAGCTTTCTTT,CASSLTGSNTEAFF
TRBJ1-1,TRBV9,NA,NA,TGTGCCAGCAGCGTAGCGGGGAACACTGAAGCTTTCTTT,CASSVAGNTEAFF
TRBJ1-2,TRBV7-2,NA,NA,TGTGCCAGCAGCTTAGCTAACCGGGGTCAGGTTTATGGTGGCTACACCTTC,CASSLANRGQVYGGYTF
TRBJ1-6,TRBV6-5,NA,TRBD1,TGTGCCAGCACAGGGGGCATAAATAATTCACCCCTCCACTTT,CASTGGINNSPLHF
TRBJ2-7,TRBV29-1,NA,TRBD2,TGCAGCGTCACAACTAGCGGGAGTTACGAGCAGTACTTC,CSVTTSGSYEQYF
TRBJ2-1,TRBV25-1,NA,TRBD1,TGTGCCAGCAGTGACTTGGACAGGGAGGTTTTCTTC,CASSDLDREVFF
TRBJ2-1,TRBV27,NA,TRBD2,TGTGCCAGCAGTGTGGGGGGGGCCTACAATGAGCAGTTCTTC,CASSVGGAYNEQFF
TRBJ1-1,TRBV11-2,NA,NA,TGTGCCAGCAGCTCACAGCCCCCCAAGAACACTGAAGCTTTCTTT,CASSSQPPKNTEAFF
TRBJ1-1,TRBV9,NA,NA,TGTGCCAGCAGCGTAGGACAGGCCTGGAACACTGAAGCTTTCTTT,CASSVGQAWNTEAFF
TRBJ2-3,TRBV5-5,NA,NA,TGTGCCAGCAGCTTGGACAGCTTAGATACGCAGTATTTT,CASSLDSLDTQYF
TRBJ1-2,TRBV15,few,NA,TGTGCCACCAGCAGAGATACAGGAGGCTACACCTTC,CATSRDTGGYTF
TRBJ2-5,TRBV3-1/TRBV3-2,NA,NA,TGTGCCAGCAGCCAAGATGGAGGGGGCGCAGAGACCCAGTACTTC,CASSQDGGGAETQYF
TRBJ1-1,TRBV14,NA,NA,TGTGCCAGCAGCCAAAGGTCAACAGGGTTGGGGGACACTGAAGCTTTCTTT,CASSQRSTGLGDTEAFF
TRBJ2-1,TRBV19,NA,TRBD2,TGTGCCAGTAGCCCCTTCAGGACTAGCGGGGGATCCAGCTCCTACAATGAGCAGTTCTTC,CASSPFRTSGGSSSYNEQFF
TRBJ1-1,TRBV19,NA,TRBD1,TGTGCCAGTAGCCCAAGGGGACAGGGATTCATGAACACTGAAGCTTTCTTT,CASSPRGQGFMNTEAFF
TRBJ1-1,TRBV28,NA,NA,TGTGCCAGCAGTTTATGGGGGCCCGATTCCCGGACTGAAGCTTTCTTT,CASSLWGPDSRTEAFF
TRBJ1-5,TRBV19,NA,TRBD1,TGTGCCAGTATTAGGACAGGGGGCTGGGATCAGCCCCAGCATTTT,CASIRTGGWDQPQHF
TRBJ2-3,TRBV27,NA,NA,TGTGCCAGCACCCTTACTCCGCGGAGTAATACGCAGTATTTT,CASTLTPRSNTQYF
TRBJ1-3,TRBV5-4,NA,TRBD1,TGTGCCAGCAGCGGTGCACAGGGGAGCTCTGGAAACACCATATATTTT,CASSGAQGSSGNTIYF
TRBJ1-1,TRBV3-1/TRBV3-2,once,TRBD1,TGTGCCAGCAGTCAGACAGGGGACGAAGCTTTCTTT,CASSQTGDEAFF
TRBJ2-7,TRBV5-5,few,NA,TGTGCCAGCAGCTTGAGTCGGCCGGAGGAGCAGTACTTC,CASSLSRPEEQYF
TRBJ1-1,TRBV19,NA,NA,TGTGCCAGTAGTATAAGGCGGGGAGCGACTGAAGCTTTCTTT,CASSIRRGATEAFF
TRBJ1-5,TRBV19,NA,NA,TGTGCCAGTAGGACCGGGACACCTCATCAGCCCCAGCATTTT,CASRTGTPHQPQHF
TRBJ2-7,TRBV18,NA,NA,TGTGCCAGCTCACCACCGAGCTTTGATGAGCAGTACTTC,CASSPPSFDEQYF
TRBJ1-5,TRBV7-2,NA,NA,TGTGCCAGCAGCTTAGGGCAGCGTCATCAGCCCCAGCATTTT,CASSLGQRHQPQHF
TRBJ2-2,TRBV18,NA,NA,TGTGCCAGCTCACCATTCGCCGGGGAGCTGTTTTTT,CASSPFAGELFF
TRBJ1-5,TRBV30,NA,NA,TGTGCCTGGAGTGCCGTGGGGGCGGACCATCAGCCCCAGCATTTT,CAWSAVGADHQPQHF
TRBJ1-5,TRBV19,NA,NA,TGTGCCAGTAGTATCAGGGAAAGCAATCAGCCCCAGCATTTT,CASSIRESNQPQHF
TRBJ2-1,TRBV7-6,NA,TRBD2,TGTGCCAGCAGCTTATTATGGAGCGGGACCTTTATCAATGAGCAGTTCTTC,CASSLLWSGTFINEQFF
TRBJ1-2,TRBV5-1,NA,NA,TGCGCCAGCAGATCCGGTAATTCCTATGGCTACACCTTC,CASRSGNSYGYTF
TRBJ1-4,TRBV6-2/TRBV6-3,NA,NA,TGTGCCAGCAGTTACTCATCCCCGAATGAAAAACTGTTTTTT,CASSYSSPNEKLFF
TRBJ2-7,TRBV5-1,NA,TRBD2,TGCGCCAGCAGCTTGGGGAATAGCGGGAGGGCCGTCCACGAGCAGTACTTC,CASSLGNSGRAVHEQYF
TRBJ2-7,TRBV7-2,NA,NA,TGTGCCAGCAGCTCTATATACGAGCAGTACTTC,CASSSIYEQYF
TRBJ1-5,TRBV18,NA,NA,TGTGCCAGCTCACCACGGTCCGGGGAAATTAGCAATCAGCCCCAGCATTTT,CASSPRSGEISNQPQHF